This is a list of T cell receptor beta chains from one sample in a study of T cells in Graves' hyperthyroidism and ophthalmopathy. TCRdb reanalysed the multiplex PCR reads using MiXCR and keeps one entry per CDR3 protein. The sample holds about 710,000 distinct CDR3 sequences, 16% seen once. Sequenced input: blood. The origin of the receptors is a man in his late teens or twenties with Graves' hyperthyroidism. Each CDR3 is given with its conserved first and last residue. A D gene is named only where the DNA matches it firmly. Not all rows give a size; the values are once, few, many and, for expanded clones, a class.

v_gene,d_gene,abundance,j_gene,CDR3aa,CDR3nt
TRBV28,-,many,TRBJ1-1,CASSWQGRNTEAFF,TGTGCCAGCAGTTGGCAGGGGAGGAACACTGAAGCTTTCTTT
TRBV10-2,TRBD1,-,TRBJ1-4,CASSERTGTGDEKLFF,TGCGCCAGCAGTGAGCGTACCGGGACAGGGGACGAAAAACTGTTTTTT
TRBV7-2,-,many,TRBJ2-5,CASNLGGGQETQYF,TGTGCCAGCAACCTAGGAGGGGGCCAAGAGACCCAGTACTTC
TRBV7-9,-,-,TRBJ2-4,CASTDDREGNIQYF,TGTGCCAGCACTGACGACAGGGAGGGAAACATTCAGTACTTC
TRBV20-1,-,few,TRBJ2-1,CSARSAQVVVNEQFF,TGCAGTGCTAGATCTGCCCAGGTCGTCGTCAATGAGCAGTTCTTC
TRBV2,TRBD2,-,TRBJ2-1,CASSEWSGGSYNEQFF,TGTGCCAGCAGTGAATGGTCGGGGGGGAGCTACAATGAGCAGTTCTTC
TRBV19,-,-,TRBJ1-4,CPSSVDEKLFF,TGTCCCAGTAGCGTGGATGAAAAACTGTTTTTT
TRBV6-1,-,many,TRBJ1-1,CASTLSGSAEAFF,TGTGCCAGTACCCTTTCAGGAAGCGCTGAAGCTTTCTTT
TRBV12-3/TRBV12-4,TRBD2,many,TRBJ2-3,CASSFLAGPTDTQYF,TGTGCCAGCAGCTTCCTAGCGGGGCCCACAGATACGCAGTATTTT
TRBV7-9,TRBD1,-,TRBJ1-1,CASSSDREGTKTEAFF,TGTGCCAGCAGCTCCGACAGGGAGGGGACAAAGACTGAAGCTTTCTTT
TRBV5-6,-,few,TRBJ1-2,CASSDVGGNGYTF,TGTGCCAGCAGCGACGTAGGGGGAAATGGCTACACCTTC
TRBV11-3,TRBD2,many,TRBJ2-1,CASSFDPGLAGANNEQFF,TGTGCCAGCAGCTTCGACCCGGGACTAGCGGGAGCGAACAATGAGCAGTTCTTC
TRBV12-3/TRBV12-4,TRBD2,many,TRBJ2-1,CASSLEASGNEQFF,TGTGCCAGCAGCTTAGAGGCTAGCGGTAATGAGCAGTTCTTC
TRBV6-1,TRBD2,-,TRBJ2-1,CASRLGTSGSSYNEQFF,TGTGCCAGCAGGCTTGGGACTAGCGGGAGCTCCTACAATGAGCAGTTCTTC
TRBV7-9,-,once,TRBJ2-7,CASAVGSYEQYF,TGTGCCAGCGCGGTGGGATCCTACGAGCAGTACTTC
TRBV2,-,many,TRBJ2-1,CASSAPRSTYNEQFF,TGTGCCAGCAGTGCCCCCAGGAGTACCTACAATGAGCAGTTCTTC
TRBV6-1,TRBD2,many,TRBJ2-3,CASSSGGGSTDTQYF,TGTGCCAGCAGTTCTGGGGGGGGAAGCACAGATACGCAGTATTTT
TRBV20-1,TRBD1,few,TRBJ2-7,CSARGSGTEFSRGYEQYF,TGCAGTGCTAGAGGCTCCGGGACAGAGTTCAGTAGGGGCTACGAGCAGTACTTC
TRBV20-1,-,many,TRBJ2-3,CSARVRGTDTQYF,TGCAGTGCTAGAGTAAGGGGGACAGATACGCAGTATTTT
TRBV2,-,many,TRBJ1-4,CASGTTSFGEKLFF,TGTGCCAGCGGCACGACGTCCTTCGGTGAAAAACTGTTTTTT
TRBV10-3,TRBD1,few,TRBJ1-1,CAISGDRGQNTGAFF,TGTGCCATCAGTGGTGACAGGGGCCAAAACACTGGAGCTTTCTTT
TRBV6-2/TRBV6-3,-,few,TRBJ2-3,CASSYDQTADTQYF,TGTGCCAGCAGTTACGACCAGACAGCAGATACGCAGTATTTT
TRBV12-3/TRBV12-4,-,-,TRBJ1-3,CASSPPGWRGSGNTTYF,TGTGCCAGCAGTCCTCCAGGGTGGCGAGGTTCCGGAAACACCACATATTTT
TRBV19,-,few,TRBJ1-1,CASNGAMNTEAFF,TGTGCCAGTAATGGGGCAATGAACACTGAAGCTTTCTTT
TRBV20-1,-,few,TRBJ2-1,CSPAGGPTYNEQFF,TGCAGTCCCGCCGGGGGGCCGACCTACAATGAGCAGTTCTTC
TRBV12-3/TRBV12-4,-,many,TRBJ2-5,CASSFTRGETQYF,TGTGCCAGCAGTTTTACGCGCGGCGAGACCCAGTACTTC
TRBV11-3,TRBD2,many,TRBJ2-1,CASSLAGGGGNEQFF,TGTGCCAGCAGCCTTGCGGGAGGCGGGGGCAATGAGCAGTTCTTC
TRBV28,-,-,TRBJ1-5,CASSQSGRGVGPQHF,TGTGCCAGCAGTCAATCGGGACGGGGAGTGGGGCCCCAGCATTTT
TRBV7-2,-,-,TRBJ1-6,CASSYDTPPLHF,TGTGCCAGCAGCTACGACACGCCTCCCCTCCACTTT